The 15 T cell receptor beta chains presented below share a single source sample, sequenced in a study of T cell repertoires in ileal Crohn's disease. Sequencing was performed with immunoSEQ multiplex PCR; in TCRdb, only in-frame clones are kept and a portion is missing. The sample carries about 62,000 clones, 70% to 90% recorded once. Time point indicated: neoterminal ileum biopsy at postoperative endoscopy, about 6 months after surgery. Material: ileal tissue. Receptor source: an adult with Crohn's disease.

This sequence joins TRBV27 and TRBJ2-7, with 9 bases matching TRBD1. The CDR3 has 14 amino acids. The ends lost 4 bases at V and 7 bases at J; junction bases unmatched: 8. CDR1 is MNHEY, CDR2 SMNVEV, per germline (reference sequence). CDR3 in DNA: TGTGCCAGCAGTTGGCGGACAGGGGCCCCAGAGCAGTACTTC. Amino acid sequence: CASSWRTGAPEQYF.

The chain recombines TRBV6-1 with TRBJ1-1; no clear D. The germline V and J ends were trimmed by 5 bases and 5 bases, with 3 bases remaining between them. The CDR3 loop spans 10 amino acids. Germline V lookup: CDR1 MNHNS, CDR2 SASEGT. The CDR3 loop reads CASSLTEAFF. The DNA for the CDR3 is TGTGCCAGCAGTTTAACTGAAGCTTTCTTT.

The V and J genes are TRBV5-6 and TRBJ1-5; the D gene is possibly TRBD1 (5 bases). Trimming left V 0 bases short and J 4 bases short, with 8 bases between. The CDR3 spans 14 residues. Germline CDR1 is SGHDT and CDR2 is YYEEEE. As DNA, the CDR3 is TGTGCCAGCAGCTTGGGACAGCGAAATCAGCCCCAGCATTTT. Translation: CASSLGQRNQPQHF.

The chain combines TRBV19 with TRBJ1-1, with a possible D match to TRBD1 (5 bases). V lost 7 bases and J 0 bases, leaving 12 bases between the germline ends. CDR3 length: 14 residues. In germline, CDR1 is LNHDA, CDR2 SQIVND (reference sequence). CDR3 region: CASTLTAMNTEAFF. CDR3 nucleotide sequence: TGTGCCAGTACCCTGACAGCCATGAACACTGAAGCTTTCTTT.

The V gene is TRBV5-4, the J gene TRBJ2-5; the match to TRBD2 covers 15 bases. The ends lost 1 base at V and 5 bases at J; junction bases unmatched: 9. The CDR3 covers 18 residues. Looked up from germline, CDR1 is SGHNT and CDR2 is YYREEE (reference sequence). The CDR3 bases are TGTGCCAGCAGCTTGATACGGACTAGCGGGGGGGCCAGGGAGACCCAGTACTTC. Protein product: CASSLIRTSGGARETQYF.

This chain links TRBV4-3 with TRBJ1-2; D is possibly TRBD1 (6 bases). Trimming stripped 0 bases from V and 6 bases from J, with 14 bases between. The CDR3 contains 15 residues. CDR1 LGHNA and CDR2 YSLEER come from the germline V gene. CDR3 DNA sequence: TGCGCCAGCAGCCAAGACCCACAGGGTGCACATGGCTACACCTTC. It is translated as CASSQDPQGAHGYTF.

The gene calls are TRBV28 and TRBJ2-7; maybe TRBD1 (5 bases). The germline V gene encodes CDR1 MDHEN and CDR2 SYDVKM. V lost 7 bases and J lost 3, with 13 bases in between. The CDR3 extends over 13 amino acids. The DNA for the CDR3 is TGTGCCAGCAACAAGGGGTTCGGCTACGAGCAGTACGTC. Encoded protein: CASNKGFGYEQYV.

This sequence joins TRBV6-1 and TRBJ1-1, with D uncertain. Trimming removed 6 bases at V and 0 bases at J, with 8 bases between. The CDR3 is made up of 13 amino acids. The germline CDR1 and CDR2 sequences are MNHNS and SASEGT. CDR3 sequence (DNA): TGTGCCAGCAGGGCTACTATGAACACTGAAGCTTTCTTT. It encodes CASRATMNTEAFF.

The V and J genes are TRBV27 and TRBJ2-1; 11 bases line up with TRBD2. CDR1 is MNHEY and CDR2 is SMNVEV in the germline V gene (reference sequence). Germline trimming cut 6 bases from V and 3 bases from J; bases unmatched to any gene: 1. The CDR3 has 14 amino acids. The CDR3, as DNA: TGTGCCAGCAGACTAGCGGGGGACTACAATGAGCAGTTCTTC. Translation gives CASRLAGDYNEQFF.

The chain links TRBV4-2 to TRBJ2-6; 11 nucleotides match TRBD2. The CDR3 sequence is 18 residues long. Unmatched junction bases numbered 4, after V lost 3 bases and J lost 0 bases. Germline V CDR1 and CDR2: LGHNA, YNFKEQ. The CDR3 DNA is TGTGCCAGCAGCCAGGGGACTAGCGGTCTCTCTGGGGCCAACGTCCTGACTTTC. It yields the protein CASSQGTSGLSGANVLTF.

The genes are TRBV28 and TRBJ2-2; D unclear. V lost 3 bases, J lost 0 bases, and 11 bases lay in between. CDR1 MDHEN and CDR2 SYDVKM come from the germline V gene. This CDR3 has 16 amino acids. CDR3 residues: CASSLAGRSNTGELFF. CDR3 nucleotides: TGTGCCAGCAGTTTGGCTGGCAGGTCGAACACCGGGGAGCTGTTTTTT.

The chain has TRBV19 and TRBJ2-1, with 7 bases matching TRBD2. This CDR3 has 18 amino acids. The V and J ends lost 4 bases and 6 bases, in that order; junction bases with no gene match: 18. Looked up from germline, CDR1 is LNHDA and CDR2 is SQIVND (reference sequence). As DNA, the CDR3 is TGTGCCAGTAGTAGACTAACAGTAGCGGGTGGCCCGGGCAATGAGCAGTTCTTC. It encodes CASSRLTVAGGPGNEQFF.

V and J are TRBV12-2 and TRBJ1-5; TRBD1, as called in the table, went unchecked against the DNA. TRBV12-2 is a listed pseudogene. The CDR3 loop spans 18 amino acids. The CDR3 sequence: CASRPFSPGQGINQPQHF. DNA for the CDR3: TGTGCAAGTCGCCCGTTTTCCCCGGGACAGGGGATTAATCAGCCCCAGCATTTT.

J is TRBJ2-7 and V is TRBV30, with a weak D call TRBD1 (5 bases). CDR3 length equals 14 residues. The ends were cut back, 0 bases at V and 7 bases at J, with 16 bases in the middle. Germline V gives CDR1 GTSNPN, CDR2 SVGIG (reference sequence). CDR3 bases: TGTGCCTGGAGTGTACATAGCATAAAGGGGGAGCAGTACTTC. As protein: CAWSVHSIKGEQYF.

The CDR3, as DNA: TGTGCCAGTAACAAACCACAGGGCAATCAGCCCCAGCATTTT. Translated, it gives CASNKPQGNQPQHF. The V call is TRBV19, the J call TRBJ1-5; TRBD1 is a possible D gene (5 bases). Germline V gene lookup returns CDR1 LNHDA and CDR2 SQIVND (reference sequence). The CDR3 has 14 amino acids. V lost 7 bases to trimming and J lost 2 bases, with 12 bases between them. The variable domain in full, with the rest retrieved from reference TRBV19 and TRBJ1-5, is DGGITQSPKYLFRKEGQNVTLSCEQNLNHDAMYWYRQDPGQGLRLIYYSQIVNDFQKGDIAEGYSVSREKKESFPLTVTSAQKNPTAFYLCASNKPQGNQPQHFGDGTRLSIL.